These 10 T cell receptor beta chains originate from one sample sequenced in a study of a mutant IDH1 vaccine in newly diagnosed glioma. Antigens for these TCRs are unknown. Noted time point: week 11, during vaccination. Each dose of the vaccine consisted of 300 ug of mutant IDH1 20-mer peptide, with topical imiquimod. Generated by immunoSEQ multiplex PCR, the TCRdb table keeps only in-frame clones and is missing some. The top ten clones hold under 5.5% of a sample with 120,000 or so clones, around 80% of them seen once. The material sequenced was PBMCs, taken from a glioma patient whose treatment included an IDH1 peptide vaccine. These receptors all stem from a middle-aged man with glioma.

This sequence joins TRBV5-6 and TRBJ2-5; TRBD1 matches 9 bases. The J call may not be correct, given that the DNA end is closer to TRBJ2-7. Germline CDR1 and CDR2: SGHDT and YYEEEE. This CDR3 has 14 residues. This chain's CDR3 is CASSLPGQGYEQYF. The CDR3 nucleotides read TGTGCCAGCAGCCTCCCGGGACAGGGCTACGAGCAGTACTTC.

V and J are TRBV11-1 and TRBJ2-1; no definite D call. V was shortened by 3 bases and J by 5 bases, with 2 bases between the two germline ends. Per germline, CDR1 SGHAT and CDR2 FQDESV (reference sequence). CDR3 length equals 11 residues. CDR3 in DNA: TGTGCCAGCAGCTTTCACAATGAGCAGTTCTTC. As protein: CASSFHNEQFF.

The chain joins TRBV9 to TRBJ2-3, with 7 bases fitting TRBD2. CDR3 size: 16 residues. Germline values: CDR1 SGDLS, CDR2 YYNGEE. With 4 bases clipped from V and 2 bases from J, the junction kept 10 bases outside the gene matches. CDR3 loop: CASSTFGGDVTDTQYF. The CDR3 region has the DNA TGTGCCAGCAGCACCTTTGGGGGGGACGTCACAGATACGCAGTATTTT.

This sequence joins TRBV25-1 and TRBJ2-5; D not certain. Germline CDR1 reads MGHDK; CDR2 reads SYGVNS. The CDR3 runs 13 residues. The V end was cut by 8 bases, the J end by 0 bases, with 10 bases between. CDR3 nucleotides: TGTGCCAGCGGCTTTGCTGACCAAGAGACCCAGTACTTC. Amino acids: CASGFADQETQYF.

The CDR3 here is CASSQEVKNVRGYTF. In nucleotides, the CDR3 is TGCGCCAGCAGCCAAGAGGTCAAAAACGTTAGAGGCTACACCTTC. The chain couples TRBV4-3 to TRBJ1-2; D is unclear. CDR1 and CDR2 from the germline V gene are LGHNA and YSLEER. The V end was cut by 0 bases, the J end by 8 bases, with 16 bases between. This CDR3 region has 15 residues.

V gene TRBV2 combines with J gene TRBJ2-7; 9 nucleotides line up with TRBD2. The CDR3 spans 13 residues. V gave up 7 bases and J gave up 3 bases; unmatched junction bases: 4. In germline, CDR1 is SNHLY, CDR2 FYNNEI. CDR3 in amino acids: CASKASGNYEQYF. CDR3 in DNA: TGTGCCAGCAAGGCTAGCGGGAACTACGAGCAGTACTTC.

The rearrangement uses TRBV4-1 and TRBJ2-1; perhaps TRBD2 as D (5 bases). CDR1 and CDR2 from the germline V gene are MGHRA and YSYEKL. The CDR3 is made up of 16 amino acids. Trimming stripped 1 base from V and 0 bases from J, with 10 bases between. The CDR3 DNA reads TGCGCCAGCAGCCAAGTCCCGGGGAGCTCCTACAATGAGCAGTTCTTC. Its protein product is CASSQVPGSSYNEQFF.

The chain recombines TRBV19 with TRBJ2-5, with 7 bases aligning to TRBD1. The CDR3 sequence is 14 residues long. Germline loops: CDR1 LNHDA, CDR2 SQIVND (reference sequence). The ends lost 4 bases at V and 4 bases at J; junction bases unmatched: 6. Here the CDR3 DNA reads TGTGCCAGTAGTAACAGGGGAATAGGAGAGACCCAGTACTTC. Translated, it gives CASSNRGIGETQYF.

Here the CDR3 DNA reads TGTGCCAGCAGCCCAGGGGGCTGGGGTGAAAAACTGTTTTTT. This translates into CASSPGGWGEKLFF. J is TRBJ1-4 and V is TRBV9; 8 nucleotides align to TRBD1. Germline CDR1 SGDLS, CDR2 YYNGEE. The CDR3 runs to 14 residues. The junction had 6 bases not matched to a gene; V was cut back by 4 bases and J by 7 bases.

V usage is TRBV18 and J usage is TRBJ2-7; D possibly corresponds to TRBD1 (6 bases). The CDR3 consists of 14 residues. Trimming pared 3 bases from V and 4 bases from J, leaving 13 bases between. Germline V lookup: CDR1 KGHSH, CDR2 LQKENI. DNA of the CDR3: TGTGCCAGCTCACCTAGGGGGAATCAGTACGAGCAGTACTTC. Amino acid sequence: CASSPRGNQYEQYF. Full variable domain (missing parts from reference TRBV18 and TRBJ2-7): NAGVMQNPRHLVRRRGQEARLRCSPMKGHSHVYWYRQLPEEGLKFMVYLQKENIIDESGMPKERFSAEFPKEGPSILRIQQVVRGDSAAYFCASSPRGNQYEQYFGPGTRLTVT.